The 21 T cell receptor beta chains in this list originate from one sample, sequenced in a study of CD8 T cells in Susac syndrome. With random hexamers, reverse transcription was performed on about 0.5 to 1 ug of RNA. TCRdb re-analysed the immunoSEQ multiplex PCR reads in MiXCR, keeping a single row per CDR3 protein. The repertoire includes more than 70,000 distinct CDR3 sequences, roughly nine tenths of them detected once, and roughly 0.49% sits in the top ten. Specimen: CD8+ T cells from PBMCs. The receptors here all came from a human donor with multiple sclerosis.

The chain employs TRBV24-1 and TRBJ1-6, with 8 bases that match TRBD1. The V gene end was trimmed by 10 bases and the J gene end by 10 bases; junction bases not matched to a gene: 8. The CDR3 loop spans 13 amino acids. Looked up from germline, CDR1 is KGHDR and CDR2 is SFDVKD. CDR3 in DNA: TGTGCCACGAGGGACAGGTCAGACTCACCCCTCCACTTT. It yields the protein CATRDRSDSPLHF.

This chain connects TRBV20-1 to TRBJ1-1; D gene ambiguous. V dropped 0 bases and J dropped 0 bases, with 11 bases sitting between them. Looked up from germline, CDR1 is DFQATT and CDR2 is SNEGSKA (reference sequence). This CDR3 has 15 amino acids. DNA for the CDR3: TGCAGTGCTAGAGATTGGGGAGAGATGAACACTGAAGCTTTCTTT. Translation gives CSARDWGEMNTEAFF.

V usage is TRBV18 and J usage is TRBJ1-1, with D perhaps matching TRBD1 (5 bases). V was pared by 0 bases and J by 3 bases, with 11 bases between. Per the germline V gene, CDR1 is KGHSH and CDR2 is LQKENI. The CDR3 sequence is 15 residues long. The chain's CDR3 is CASSPPRGLDTEAFF. The DNA of the CDR3 is TGTGCCAGCTCACCACCGAGGGGTTTGGACACTGAAGCTTTCTTT.

J is TRBJ1-1 and V is TRBV4-1; the D gene is possibly TRBD1 (5 bases). The V gene's germline CDR1 is MGHRA and CDR2 YSYEKL. V was pared by 3 bases and J by 1 base, with 9 bases between. This CDR3 spans 14 amino acids. CDR3 in DNA: TGCGCCAGCAGCCATCAGGGACGGAACACTGAAGCTTTCTTT. Protein product: CASSHQGRNTEAFF.

The chain couples TRBV5-6 to TRBJ2-7; weak D call: TRBD1 (5 bases). Per germline, CDR1 SGHDT and CDR2 YYEEEE. The CDR3 has 14 amino acids. Trimming took off 1 base at V and 6 bases at J, with 14 bases between the two ends. The CDR3 loop reads CASSLQAGLGEQYF. The CDR3 DNA sequence: TGTGCCAGCAGCTTGCAGGCAGGGCTGGGCGAGCAGTACTTC.

The rearrangement uses TRBV7-9 and TRBJ1-2, with D possibly being TRBD1 (5 bases). The CDR3 length is 14 residues. CDR1 is SEHNR and CDR2 is FQNEAQ in the germline V gene (reference sequence). Trimming cost V 3 bases and J 3 bases, with 11 bases left between them. CDR3 amino acids: CASSFAGSDYGYTF. The CDR3 region has the DNA TGTGCCAGCAGCTTCGCAGGGTCGGACTATGGCTACACCTTC.

V is TRBV7-8 and J is TRBJ2-7; the match to TRBD2 covers 7 bases. Looked up from germline, CDR1 is SGHVS and CDR2 is FQNEAQ. V lost 5 bases to trimming and J lost 6 bases; unmatched junction nucleotides: 10. The CDR3 covers 14 residues. This CDR3 is CASSLLAVPGEQYF. In DNA, the CDR3 is TGTGCCAGCAGCCTCCTAGCGGTCCCCGGCGAGCAGTACTTC.

V gene TRBV9 combines with J gene TRBJ1-3, with unresolved D. The CDR3 covers 14 residues. Germline CDR1 and CDR2: SGDLS and YYNGEE. The V end was cut by 0 bases, the J end by 2 bases, with 6 bases between. Here the CDR3 DNA reads TGTGCCAGCAGCGTAGGGCAGACTGGAAACACCATATATTTT. Its protein is CASSVGQTGNTIYF.

The gene calls are TRBV20-1 and TRBJ2-4, with no clear D. V was clipped by 0 bases and J by 1 base, with 10 bases between them. Germline V lookup: CDR1 DFQATT, CDR2 SNEGSKA (reference sequence). The CDR3 is 15 residues long. CDR3 in DNA: TGCAGTGCTAGAGATCCTGCTCGGGCCAAAAACATTCAGTACTTC. Translation: CSARDPARAKNIQYF.

The chain couples TRBV5-6 to TRBJ1-4; TRBD1 might be the D (5 bases). V was cut by 0 bases and J by 5 bases, with 8 bases left in between. This CDR3 is built from 14 residues. CDR1 and CDR2 from the germline V gene are SGHDT and YYEEEE. For the CDR3, the DNA is TGTGCCAGCAGCTTGGGACAGTTAAATGAAAAACTGTTTTTT. It translates to CASSLGQLNEKLFF.

The chain recombines TRBV15 with TRBJ2-3; 8 positions agree with TRBD2. V trimming: 2 bases; J trimming: 5 bases; junction bases outside the gene matches: 6. Germline loops: CDR1 LNHNV, CDR2 YYDKDF (reference sequence). CDR3 length: 15 amino acids. The CDR3 protein is CATSRRAGAGDTQYF. The CDR3 DNA reads TGTGCCACCAGCAGAAGAGCGGGGGCTGGAGATACGCAGTATTTT. Based on the CDR3 plus reference TRBV15 and TRBJ2-3, the full variable domain is DAMVIQNPRYQVTQFGKPVTLSCSQTLNHNVMYWYQQKSSQAPKLLFHYYDKDFNNEADTPDNFQSRRPNTSFCFLDIRSPGLGDTAMYLCATSRRAGAGDTQYFGPGTRLTVL.

The rearrangement joins TRBV19 to TRBJ1-2, with 7 bases lining up with TRBD1. This CDR3 is 13 amino acids long. Germline V gene lookup returns CDR1 LNHDA and CDR2 SQIVND (reference sequence). V shed 8 bases, J shed 5 bases, and the junction held 8 bases outside the gene matches. This CDR3 is CASRKTGTYGYTF. For the CDR3, the DNA is TGTGCCAGTCGAAAGACAGGGACGTATGGCTACACCTTC.

V gene TRBV28 combines with J gene TRBJ1-5; D possibly corresponds to TRBD1 (5 bases). The CDR3 contains 16 residues. CDR1 is MDHEN, CDR2 SYDVKM, per germline. V lost 2 bases to trimming and J lost 2 bases, with 13 bases between them. The CDR3 DNA reads as TGTGCCAGCAGTTTAGAAGTGGGGCTCGGCAATCAGCCCCAGCATTTT. It is translated as CASSLEVGLGNQPQHF.

This clonotype appeared a single time. The V gene is TRBV11-2, the J gene TRBJ1-4; 9 bases fit TRBD1. Germline-derived CDR1 and CDR2 are SGHAT and FQNNGV. V lost 0 bases to trimming and J lost 13 bases; unmatched junction nucleotides: 6. This CDR3 spans 14 amino acids. The CDR3, as DNA: TGTGCCAGCAGCTTAGAGGTGGGACAGGGAGGACTGTTTTTT. Residues: CASSLEVGQGGLFF. Combining the CDR3 with reference TRBV11-2 and TRBJ1-4 gives the whole variable domain EAGVAQSPRYKIIEKRQSVAFWCNPISGHATLYWYQQILGQGPKLLIQFQNNGVVDDSQLPKDRFSAERLKGVDSTLKIQPAKLEDSAVYLCASSLEVGQGGLFFGSGTQLSVL.

The genes are TRBV6-1 and TRBJ1-1; unclear D gene. The V gene lost 5 bases and the J gene lost 1 base, with 20 bases spanning the gap. Germline V CDR1 and CDR2: MNHNS, SASEGT. The CDR3 has 17 residues. The CDR3 nucleotides read TGTGCCAGCAGTCCTAGACGATTTGTTTCCGCGAACACTGAAGCTTTCTTT. Translating gives CASSPRRFVSANTEAFF.

This chain connects TRBV11-2 to TRBJ2-1, with D possibly matching TRBD1 (5 bases). This CDR3 contains 15 residues. V was cut by 8 bases and J by 2 bases, with 16 bases left in between. From germline, CDR1 is SGHAT and CDR2 FQNNGV. The CDR3 bases are TGTGCCAGCGCCGAAACAGGCACCCCCTACAATGAGCAGTTCTTC. It is translated as CASAETGTPYNEQFF.

The chain links TRBV7-9 to TRBJ2-1; 10 bases are a match to TRBD2. CDR1 is SEHNR, CDR2 FQNEAQ, per germline (reference sequence). V lost 7 bases, J lost 9 bases, and 9 bases stayed unmatched. This CDR3 has 14 residues. In DNA form, the CDR3 reads TGTGCCAGCACCCTAGCGGGGGTGGAGGGTGAGCAGTTCTTC. Protein sequence: CASTLAGVEGEQFF.

The chain recombines TRBV9 with TRBJ2-3, with 7 bases lining up with TRBD2. The CDR3 is 13 amino acids. V shed 0 bases, J shed 6 bases, and the junction held 1 base outside the gene matches. Germline V gene data show CDR1 as SGDLS and CDR2 as YYNGEE. CDR3 sequence reads: CASSVGGGDTQYF. The DNA of the CDR3 is TGTGCCAGCAGCGTAGGGGGAGGGGATACGCAGTATTTT.

The chain is built from TRBV4-3 and TRBJ2-2; no firm D call. This CDR3 spans 15 amino acids. Germline CDR1 reads LGHNA; CDR2 reads YSLEER. Trimming left V 0 bases short and J 2 bases short, with 7 bases between. The CDR3 region has the DNA TGCGCCAGCAGCCAAGAGGTCGGAAACACCGGGGAGCTGTTTTTT. The encoded protein is CASSQEVGNTGELFF.

The V and J genes are TRBV20-1 and TRBJ2-7; D gene ambiguous. Germline lookup yields CDR1 DFQATT and CDR2 SNEGSKA (reference sequence). Deletions cut 2 bases from V and 6 bases from J, with 11 bases between. The CDR3 sequence is 12 residues long. CDR3 sequence reads: CSARRALSEQYF. Here the CDR3 DNA reads TGCAGTGCTAGACGGGCCCTAAGCGAGCAGTACTTC.

The V gene is TRBV2, the J gene TRBJ2-3; perhaps TRBD1 as D (5 bases). CDR1 and CDR2 (germline): SNHLY, FYNNEI. This CDR3 has 15 amino acids. Trimming cost V 4 bases and J 1 base, with 12 bases left between them. The CDR3 loop reads CASSVSRAGTDTQYF. Here the CDR3 DNA reads TGTGCCAGCAGTGTGAGCAGGGCAGGCACAGATACGCAGTATTTT. Drawing the rest from reference TRBV2 and TRBJ2-3, the complete variable domain is EPEVTQTPSHQVTQMGQEVILRCVPISNHLYFYWYRQILGQKVEFLVSFYNNEISEKSEIFDDQFSVERPDGSNFTLKIRSTKLEDSAMYFCASSVSRAGTDTQYFGPGTRLTVL.